This T cell receptor beta chain comes out of a study of shared clonotypes between healthy human individuals. Study results and limitations: At large depth, rarefaction still showed sorted-subset sequencing to be incomplete.

Sorted-subset replicate PCR reactions were performed with around 210 ng DNA, corresponding to tens of thousands of T cell genomes. Measured with immunoSEQ multiplex PCR; TCRdb has only the in-frame clones, and not every one. The table includes millions of clones, around 95% detected once. Details on this clone: Its antigen is still unknown.

Study donors comprised healthy, HIV-negative adults devoid of recent acute infection or vaccination. A CD45RA+ naive subset and a CD45RA-negative memory subset were split from CD4+ cells. Germline-derived CDR1 and CDR2 are MNHEY and SVGAGI. The CDR3 sequence is 14 residues long. J lost 6 bases, V lost 8 bases, and 7 bases had no gene match. Sequenced input: naive CD4+ T cells sorted from blood. The subset is: CD45RA+ positively selected. V is TRBV6-5 and J is TRBJ1-6, with 7 bases identical to TRBD1. The TCR comes from a man between 18 and 35 years old in good health. For the CDR3, the DNA is TGTGCCAGCTCCGACAGGGAGGGTAATTCACCCCTCCACTTT. This codes for CASSDREGNSPLHF.